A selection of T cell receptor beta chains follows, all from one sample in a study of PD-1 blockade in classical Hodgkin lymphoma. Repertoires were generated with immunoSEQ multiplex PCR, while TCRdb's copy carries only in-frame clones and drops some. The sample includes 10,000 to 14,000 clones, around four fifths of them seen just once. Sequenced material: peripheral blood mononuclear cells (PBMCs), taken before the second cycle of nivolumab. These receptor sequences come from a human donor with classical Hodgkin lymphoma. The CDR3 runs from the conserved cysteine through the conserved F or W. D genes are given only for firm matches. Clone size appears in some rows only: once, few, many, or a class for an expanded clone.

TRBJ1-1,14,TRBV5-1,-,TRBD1,CASSFRDRATEAFF,TGCGCCAGCAGCTTCCGGGACAGGGCCACTGAAGCTTTCTTT
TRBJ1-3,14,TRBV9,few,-,CASSSPGAGNTIYF,TGTGCCAGCAGCTCTCCGGGGGCTGGAAACACCATATATTTT
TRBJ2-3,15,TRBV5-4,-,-,CASSLDQGRGDTQYF,TGTGCCAGCAGCTTGGACCAGGGGAGAGGAGATACGCAGTATTTT
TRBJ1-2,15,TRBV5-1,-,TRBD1,CASSLAQGARYGYTF,TGCGCCAGCAGCTTGGCACAGGGGGCGCGCTATGGCTACACCTTC
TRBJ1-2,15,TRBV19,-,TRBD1,CASSRTNRGHYGYTF,TGTGCCAGTAGTAGAACGAACAGGGGGCACTATGGCTACACCTTC
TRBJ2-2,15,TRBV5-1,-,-,CASSNRVPNTGELFF,TGCGCCAGCAGCAACAGGGTTCCGAACACCGGGGAGCTGTTTTTT
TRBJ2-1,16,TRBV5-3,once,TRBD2,CARSLGREGRSNEQFF,TGTGCCAGAAGCTTGGGGCGGGAGGGCCGTTCCAATGAGCAGTTCTTC
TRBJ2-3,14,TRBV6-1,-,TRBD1,CASSETGNTDTQYF,TGTGCCAGCAGTGAGACAGGGAACACAGATACGCAGTATTTT
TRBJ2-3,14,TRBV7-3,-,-,CASSPSGSTDTQYF,TGTGCCAGCAGCCCCTCCGGGAGCACAGATACGCAGTATTTT
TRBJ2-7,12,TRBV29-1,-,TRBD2,CSVERGGNEQYF,TGCAGCGTTGAGCGGGGGGGGAACGAGCAGTACTTC
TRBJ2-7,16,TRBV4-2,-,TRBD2,CASSQDPGTSPHEQYF,TGTGCCAGCAGCCAAGATCCTGGGACTAGTCCCCACGAGCAGTACTTC
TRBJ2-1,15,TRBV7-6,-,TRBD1,CASSSPVPGGREQFF,TGTGCCAGCAGCTCTCCCGTGCCAGGGGGCCGGGAGCAGTTCTTC
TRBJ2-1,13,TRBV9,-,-,CASSVGTYNEQFF,TGTGCCAGCAGCGTAGGGACTTACAATGAGCAGTTCTTC
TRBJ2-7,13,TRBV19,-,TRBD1,CASGQGADGEQYF,TGTGCCAGCGGACAGGGGGCTGACGGAGAGCAGTACTTC
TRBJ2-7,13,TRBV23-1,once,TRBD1,CASSHQGAYEQYF,TGCGCCAGCAGTCACCAGGGGGCCTACGAGCAGTACTTC
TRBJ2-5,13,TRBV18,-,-,CASSPPTRETQYF,TGTGCCAGCTCACCACCTACACGGGAGACCCAGTACTTC
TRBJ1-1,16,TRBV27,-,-,CASSLSGGHTNTEAFF,TGTGCCAGCAGTTTATCGGGGGGGCACACGAACACTGAAGCTTTCTTT
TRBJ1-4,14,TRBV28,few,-,CATREGLWDEKLFF,TGTGCCACAAGGGAGGGTCTGTGGGATGAAAAACTGTTTTTT
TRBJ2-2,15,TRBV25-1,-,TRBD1,CASSVAGGAVGELFF,TGTGCCAGCAGTGTGGCAGGGGGCGCGGTCGGGGAGCTGTTTTTT
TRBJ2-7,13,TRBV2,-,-,CASRTGGAYEQYF,TGTGCCAGTCGGACGGGGGGCGCTTACGAGCAGTACTTC
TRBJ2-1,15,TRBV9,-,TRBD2,CASTKTSASYNEQFF,TGTGCCAGCACCAAGACTAGCGCCTCCTACAATGAGCAGTTCTTC
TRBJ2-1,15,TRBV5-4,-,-,CASSLGQARGNEQFF,TGTGCCAGCAGCTTGGGACAGGCCCGCGGCAATGAGCAGTTCTTC
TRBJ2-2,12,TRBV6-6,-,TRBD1,CASSRTGQRLFF,TGTGCCAGCAGTCGCACGGGACAGAGGCTGTTTTTT
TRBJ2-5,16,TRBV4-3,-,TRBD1,CASSHRDRAPQETQYF,TGCGCCAGCAGCCACAGAGACAGGGCCCCGCAAGAGACCCAGTACTTC
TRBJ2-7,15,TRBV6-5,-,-,CASSYSTAGGFEQYF,TGTGCCAGCAGTTACTCGACAGCTGGGGGCTTCGAGCAGTACTTC
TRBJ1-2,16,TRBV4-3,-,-,CASSPWGGGYNYGYTF,TGCGCCAGCAGCCCCTGGGGTGGAGGATATAACTATGGCTACACCTTC
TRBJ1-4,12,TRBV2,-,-,CASRVRFEKLFF,TGTGCCAGCAGAGTACGATTTGAAAAACTGTTTTTT
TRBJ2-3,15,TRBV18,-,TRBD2,CASFLPAGGQDTQYF,TGTGCCAGCTTCCTCCCAGCGGGGGGGCAAGATACGCAGTATTTT
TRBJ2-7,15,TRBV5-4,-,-,CASSLSGQPTYEQYF,TGTGCCAGCAGCTTAAGCGGACAGCCGACCTACGAGCAGTACTTC
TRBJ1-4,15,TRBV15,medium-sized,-,CATSRKGQFNEKLFF,TGTGCCACCAGCAGAAAAGGACAGTTTAATGAAAAACTGTTTTTT
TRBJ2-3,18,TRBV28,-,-,CASSSYVGRGHLPDTQYF,TGTGCCAGCAGCTCCTACGTGGGCCGCGGGCATCTCCCGGATACGCAGTATTTT
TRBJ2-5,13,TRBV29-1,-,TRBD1,CSVQLGQGGTQYF,TGCAGCGTCCAACTGGGACAGGGTGGGACCCAGTACTTC
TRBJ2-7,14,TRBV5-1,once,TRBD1,CASNPAGGNYEQYF,TGCGCCAGCAATCCCGCAGGGGGAAACTACGAGCAGTACTTC
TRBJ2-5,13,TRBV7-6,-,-,CASSTGSPETQYF,TGTGCCAGCAGCACGGGATCCCCGGAGACCCAGTACTTC
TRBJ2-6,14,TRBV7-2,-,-,CASSYNSGANVLTF,TGTGCCAGCAGCTACAACTCTGGGGCCAACGTCCTGACTTTC
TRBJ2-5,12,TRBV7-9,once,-,CAIHASAETQYF,TGTGCCATACACGCCTCGGCGGAGACCCAGTACTTC
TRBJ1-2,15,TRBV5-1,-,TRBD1,CASSLDGQGPYGYTF,TGCGCCAGCAGCTTGGACGGACAGGGCCCCTATGGCTACACCTTC
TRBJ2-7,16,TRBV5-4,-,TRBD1,CASTFFPGTGNYEQYF,TGTGCCAGCACCTTTTTTCCCGGGACAGGGAATTACGAGCAGTACTTC
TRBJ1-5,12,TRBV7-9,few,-,CASSLANQPQHF,TGTGCCAGCAGCTTAGCCAATCAGCCCCAGCATTTT
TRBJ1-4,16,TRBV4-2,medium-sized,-,CASSQEIRGQDEKLFF,TGTGCCAGCAGCCAAGAAATACGGGGGCAGGATGAAAAACTGTTTTTT